This T cell receptor (beta chain) was captured in a study of CD8 T cells in ankylosing spondylitis (dated by TCRdb to 2016 to 2017). Regarding the study in general: The study set out to find disease-linked TCR variants by profiling T cell receptor beta repertoires in ankylosing spondylitis patients and healthy donors. Peripheral blood was sampled, and synovial fluid was additionally collected from ankylosing spondylitis patients. The full study cohort was made up of over 20 ankylosing spondylitis patients and 108 healthy donors.

Reads for this sample came from an Illumina HiSeq 2500. Quantitative 5'-RACE with molecular barcodes was the method used to prepare the TCR beta libraries. Concerning the study's data processing: To identify disease-linked TCR variants, a new computational method was used, one built on a probabilistic model of VDJ rearrangement. TCRdb's own reprocessing of the public reads used fastp at Q25 and MiXCR and kept productive beta chains. Every distinct CDR3 protein forms one entry, paired with its most common genes and DNA. These V and J calls derive from TCRdb rather than the authors' analysis. The sample table shows 750,000 to 850,000 distinct CDR3 sequences, and about 11% are seen once. The top ten hold less than 0.65% of the sample. V sheds 5 bases and J sheds 3 bases, leaving 8 bases between their ends. Based on the germline V gene, the CDR1 and CDR2 sequences are SGHTA and FQGNSA. The cysteine opens and the phenylalanine closes a CDR3 of 13 amino acids. The entry retains the CDR3 DNA only, 39 bases that are in frame from base 1.

Paper-wide results and their limitations: Blood from ankylosing spondylitis patients appeared to be characterized by a TCR beta motif composed of about 8 highly homologous amino acid variants. The disease-linked clones had a CD8+ phenotype and were found at relatively low frequencies in peripheral blood. Some of the motif variants had been reported before in the synovial fluid and blood of reactive arthritis patients, a finding that suggests common disease-initiation mechanisms. According to the report, matched synovial fluid samples from ankylosing spondylitis patients were significantly enriched for the disease-linked clones.

This clonotype has just a few counts. Its specific antigen is unknown. The record has no base qualities; no much larger clone is one base away. The TCR was taken from a male donor with ankylosing spondylitis. The material sequenced was blood, either unsorted or a sorted T cell fraction (not recorded which). The chain is made from TRBV7-2 and TRBJ2-1, with no confident D gene call. The DNA is as follows: TGTGCCAGCAGCGGGGAAGTCTACAATGAGCAGTTCTTC. Translation gives CASSGEVYNEQFF.